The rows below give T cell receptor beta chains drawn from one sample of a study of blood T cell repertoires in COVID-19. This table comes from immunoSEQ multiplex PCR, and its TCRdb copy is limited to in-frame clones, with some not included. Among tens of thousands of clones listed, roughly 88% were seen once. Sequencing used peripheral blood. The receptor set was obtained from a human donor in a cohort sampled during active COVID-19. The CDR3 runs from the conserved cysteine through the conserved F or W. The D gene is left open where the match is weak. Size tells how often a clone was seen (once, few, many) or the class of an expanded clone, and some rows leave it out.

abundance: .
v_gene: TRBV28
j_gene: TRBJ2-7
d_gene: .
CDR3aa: CASSLGKGRGYEQYF
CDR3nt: TGTGCCAGCAGTTTAGGGAAGGGCAGGGGCTACGAGCAGTACTTC

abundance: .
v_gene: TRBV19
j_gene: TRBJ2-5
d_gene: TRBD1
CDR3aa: CASSILGQGYQETQYF
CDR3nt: TGTGCCAGTAGTATTTTGGGACAGGGGTACCAAGAGACCCAGTACTTC

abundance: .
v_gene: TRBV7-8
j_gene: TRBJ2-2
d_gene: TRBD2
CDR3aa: CASSSLGLGGAGELFF
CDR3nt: TGTGCCAGCAGCTCCCTGGGACTAGGGGGGGCCGGGGAGCTGTTTTTT

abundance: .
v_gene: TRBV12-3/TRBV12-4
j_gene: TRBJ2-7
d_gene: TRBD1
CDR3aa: CASSNAGTEEQYF
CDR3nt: TGTGCCAGCAGCAACGCAGGGACAGAAGAGCAGTACTTC

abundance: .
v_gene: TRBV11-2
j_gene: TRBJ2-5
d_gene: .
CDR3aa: CASSLAGIQETQYF
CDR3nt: TGTGCCAGCAGCTTAGCGGGGATACAAGAGACCCAGTACTTC

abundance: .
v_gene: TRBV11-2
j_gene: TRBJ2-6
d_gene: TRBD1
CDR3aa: CASSPRGEDRVGANVLTF
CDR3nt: TGTGCCAGCAGCCCTAGGGGTGAAGACAGGGTTGGGGCCAACGTCCTGACTTTC

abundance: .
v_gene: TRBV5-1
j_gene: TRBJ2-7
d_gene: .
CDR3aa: CASTDSSVEQYF
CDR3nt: TGCGCCAGCACCGACAGTTCTGTTGAGCAGTACTTC

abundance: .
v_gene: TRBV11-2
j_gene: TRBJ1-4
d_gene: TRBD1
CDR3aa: CASSSGRQGVYEKLFF
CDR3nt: TGTGCCAGCAGCTCCGGGCGACAGGGGGTATATGAAAAACTGTTTTTT

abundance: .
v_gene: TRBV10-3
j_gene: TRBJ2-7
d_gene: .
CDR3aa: CATFQQGTNEQYF
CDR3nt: TGTGCCACCTTCCAACAGGGTACCAACGAGCAGTACTTC

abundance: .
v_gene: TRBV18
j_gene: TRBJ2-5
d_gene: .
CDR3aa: CASSRSGQQETQYF
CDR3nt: TGTGCCAGCTCCCGCTCCGGACAGCAAGAGACCCAGTACTTC

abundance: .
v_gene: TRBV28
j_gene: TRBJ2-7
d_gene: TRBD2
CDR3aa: CASSPRTSGYEQYF
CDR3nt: TGTGCCAGCAGTCCTCGGACTAGCGGCTACGAGCAGTACTTC

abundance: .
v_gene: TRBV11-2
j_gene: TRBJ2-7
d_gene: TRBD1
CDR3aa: CASSLEPRTGREQYF
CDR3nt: TGTGCCAGCAGCTTAGAGCCCAGGACAGGGCGCGAGCAGTACTTC

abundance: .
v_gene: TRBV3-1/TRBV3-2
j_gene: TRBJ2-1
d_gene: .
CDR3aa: CASSQFRTGWAQFF
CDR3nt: TGTGCCAGCAGCCAATTTCGAACGGGATGGGCACAGTTCTTC

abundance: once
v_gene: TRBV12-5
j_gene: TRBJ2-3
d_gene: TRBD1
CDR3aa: CASGPGQGDTQYF
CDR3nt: TGTGCTAGTGGACCTGGACAGGGCGATACGCAGTATTTT

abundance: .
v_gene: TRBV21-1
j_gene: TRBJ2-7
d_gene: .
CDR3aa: CASPTGGLAGVGAYEQYF
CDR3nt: TGTGCCAGCCCTACCGGGGGACTAGCGGGAGTCGGGGCCTACGAGCAGTACTTC

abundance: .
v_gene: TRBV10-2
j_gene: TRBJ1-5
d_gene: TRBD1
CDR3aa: CASRQGGQPQHF
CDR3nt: TGCGCCAGCAGACAGGGGGGGCAGCCCCAGCATTTT

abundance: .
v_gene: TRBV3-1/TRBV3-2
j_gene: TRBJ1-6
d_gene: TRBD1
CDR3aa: CASSQGTGWDNSPLHF
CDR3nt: TGTGCCAGCAGCCAAGGGACAGGGTGGGATAATTCACCCCTCCACTTT

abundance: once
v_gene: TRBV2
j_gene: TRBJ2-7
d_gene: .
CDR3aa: CASSGQYEQYF
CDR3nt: TGTGCCAGCAGCGGACAGTACGAGCAGTACTTC

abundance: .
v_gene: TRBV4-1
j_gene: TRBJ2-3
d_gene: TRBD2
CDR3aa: CASSQGSGRAIDTQYF
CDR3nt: TGCGCCAGCAGCCAAGGTAGCGGGAGGGCAATAGATACGCAGTATTTT

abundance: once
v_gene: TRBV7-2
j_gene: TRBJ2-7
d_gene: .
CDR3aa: CASSTRQAYEQYF
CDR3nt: TGTGCCAGCAGCACTCGACAGGCTTACGAGCAGTACTTC

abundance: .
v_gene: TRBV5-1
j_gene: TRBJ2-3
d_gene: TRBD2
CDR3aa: CASRTGTSGQSTDTQYF
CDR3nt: TGCGCCAGCAGGACCGGGACTAGCGGCCAAAGCACAGATACGCAGTATTTT

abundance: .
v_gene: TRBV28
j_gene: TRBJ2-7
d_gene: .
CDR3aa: CASSLLGGGSGEQYF
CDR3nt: TGTGCCAGCAGTCTTCTAGGGGGAGGGTCCGGCGAGCAGTACTTC

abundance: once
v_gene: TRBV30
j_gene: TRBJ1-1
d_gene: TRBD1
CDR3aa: CAWSKRNRGRNTEAFF
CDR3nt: TGTGCCTGGAGTAAAAGGAACAGGGGGCGGAACACTGAAGCTTTCTTT

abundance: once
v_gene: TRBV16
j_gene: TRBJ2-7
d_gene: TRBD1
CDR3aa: CASSPGFGQVAYEQYF
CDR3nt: TGTGCCAGCAGCCCGGGGTTCGGACAGGTCGCGTACGAGCAGTACTTC

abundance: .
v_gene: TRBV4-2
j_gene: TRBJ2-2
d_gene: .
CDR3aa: CASSQEWGQAGELFF
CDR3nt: TGTGCCAGCAGCCAAGAGTGGGGGCAGGCCGGGGAGCTGTTTTTT

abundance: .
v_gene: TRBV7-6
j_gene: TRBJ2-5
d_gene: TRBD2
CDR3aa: CASSFGLAGGKETQYF
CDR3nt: TGTGCCAGCAGCTTCGGACTAGCGGGAGGGAAAGAGACCCAGTACTTC

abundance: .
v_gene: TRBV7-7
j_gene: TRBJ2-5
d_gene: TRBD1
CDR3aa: CASSFSGTGDETQYF
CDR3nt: TGTGCCAGCAGCTTTTCCGGGACAGGGGACGAGACCCAGTACTTC

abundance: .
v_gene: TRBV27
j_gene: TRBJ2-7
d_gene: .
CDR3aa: CASSPAGRTYEQYF
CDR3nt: TGTGCCAGCAGTCCAGCTGGGAGGACCTACGAGCAGTACTTC

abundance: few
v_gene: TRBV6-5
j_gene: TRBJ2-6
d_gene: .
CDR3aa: CASTGLTGANVLTF
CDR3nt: TGTGCCAGCACCGGACTGACTGGGGCCAACGTCCTGACTTTC

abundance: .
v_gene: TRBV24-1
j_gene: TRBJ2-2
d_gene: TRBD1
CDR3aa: CAISDRGTGELFF
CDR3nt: TGTGCCATCTCCGACAGGGGCACCGGGGAGCTGTTTTTT

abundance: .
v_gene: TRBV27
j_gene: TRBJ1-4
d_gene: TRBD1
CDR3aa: CASSSTGPNEKLFF
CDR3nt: TGTGCCAGCAGTTCGACAGGGCCTAATGAAAAACTGTTTTTT

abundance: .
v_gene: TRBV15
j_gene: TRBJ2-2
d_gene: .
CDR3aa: CATSRENRVAGELFF
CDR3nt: TGTGCCACCAGCAGAGAAAACAGGGTTGCCGGGGAGCTGTTTTTT

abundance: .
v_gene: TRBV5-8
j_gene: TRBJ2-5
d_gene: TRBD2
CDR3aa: CASSRGTSGRQRETQYF
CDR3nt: TGTGCCAGCAGCCGGGGGACTAGCGGGAGACAGAGAGAGACCCAGTACTTC

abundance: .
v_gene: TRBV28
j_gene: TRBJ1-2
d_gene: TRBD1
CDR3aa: CASSWNRQGASHGYTF
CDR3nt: TGTGCCAGCAGTTGGAACCGACAGGGGGCGTCCCATGGCTACACCTTC

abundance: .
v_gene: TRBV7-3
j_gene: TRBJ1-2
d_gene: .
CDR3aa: CASSLPGTDYGYTF
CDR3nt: TGTGCCAGCAGCCTTCCGGGTACCGACTATGGCTACACCTTC

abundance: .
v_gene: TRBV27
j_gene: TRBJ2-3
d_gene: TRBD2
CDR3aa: CASSPVGRERAYTQYF
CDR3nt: TGTGCCAGCAGCCCCGTAGGGCGGGAGAGGGCATATACGCAGTATTTT

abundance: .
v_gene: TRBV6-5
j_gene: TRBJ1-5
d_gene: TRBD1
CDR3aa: CASSPAGQAYQPQHF
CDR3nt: TGTGCCAGCAGTCCCGCGGGACAGGCATATCAGCCCCAGCATTTT

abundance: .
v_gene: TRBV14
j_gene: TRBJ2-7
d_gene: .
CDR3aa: CASSQLYEQYF
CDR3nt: TGTGCCAGCAGCCAACTCTACGAGCAGTACTTC

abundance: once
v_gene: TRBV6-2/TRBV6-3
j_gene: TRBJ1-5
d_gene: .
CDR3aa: CASSTGQSQNQPQHF
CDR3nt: TGTGCCAGCAGTACCGGACAGAGCCAAAATCAGCCCCAGCATTTT

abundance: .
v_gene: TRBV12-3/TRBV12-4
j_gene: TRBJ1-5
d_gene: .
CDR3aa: CASSLGRAEPQHF
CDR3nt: TGTGCCAGCAGTTTGGGCAGGGCTGAGCCCCAGCATTTT

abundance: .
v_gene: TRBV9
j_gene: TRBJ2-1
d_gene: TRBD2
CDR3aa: CASSPPSGRAQNEQFF
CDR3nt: TGTGCCAGCAGCCCCCCTAGCGGGAGGGCTCAGAATGAGCAGTTCTTC

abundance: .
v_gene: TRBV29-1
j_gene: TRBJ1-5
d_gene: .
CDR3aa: CSVAPGAHQPQHF
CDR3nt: TGCAGCGTTGCCCCTGGGGCCCATCAGCCCCAGCATTTT

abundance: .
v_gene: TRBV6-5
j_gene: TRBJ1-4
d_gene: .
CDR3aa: CASKRGAREKLFF
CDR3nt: TGTGCCAGCAAGCGGGGGGCGAGAGAAAAACTGTTTTTT

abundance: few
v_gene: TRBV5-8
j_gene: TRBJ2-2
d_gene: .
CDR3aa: CASSLVSNTGELFF
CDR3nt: TGTGCCAGCAGCTTGGTATCGAACACCGGGGAGCTGTTTTTT

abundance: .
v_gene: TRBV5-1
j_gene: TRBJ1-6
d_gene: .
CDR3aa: CASSSGTPNSPLHF
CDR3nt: TGCGCCAGCAGCTCCGGGACACCTAATTCACCCCTCCACTTT

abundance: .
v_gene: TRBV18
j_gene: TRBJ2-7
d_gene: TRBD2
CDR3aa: CASSPTSVISYEQYF
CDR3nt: TGTGCCAGCTCACCGACTAGCGTTATCTCCTACGAGCAGTACTTC

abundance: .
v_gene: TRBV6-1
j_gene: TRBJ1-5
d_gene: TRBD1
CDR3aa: CASSESGRGLQPQHF
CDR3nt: TGTGCCAGCAGTGAATCTGGCAGGGGGCTCCAGCCCCAGCATTTT

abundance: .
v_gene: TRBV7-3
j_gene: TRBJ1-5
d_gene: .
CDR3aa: CASSSRHLGQPQHF
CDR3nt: TGTGCCAGCAGCTCCAGACATTTGGGCCAGCCCCAGCATTTT

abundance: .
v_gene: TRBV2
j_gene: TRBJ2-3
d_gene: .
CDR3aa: CASSEGGDTQYF
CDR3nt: TGTGCCAGCAGTGAGGGGGGAGATACGCAGTATTTT

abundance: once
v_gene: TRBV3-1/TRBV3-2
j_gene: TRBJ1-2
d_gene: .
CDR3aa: CASRGGDYGYTF
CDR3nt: TGTGCCAGCCGCGGGGGAGACTATGGCTACACCTTC

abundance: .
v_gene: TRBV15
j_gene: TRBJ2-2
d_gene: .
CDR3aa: CATSRGGSLRNTGELFF
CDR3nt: TGTGCCACCAGCAGAGGAGGCTCCCTTAGGAACACCGGGGAGCTGTTTTTT

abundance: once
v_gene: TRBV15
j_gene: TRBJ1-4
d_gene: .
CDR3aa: CATSRGHLATNEKLFF
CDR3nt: TGTGCCACCAGCAGAGGACATTTGGCAACTAATGAAAAACTGTTTTTT

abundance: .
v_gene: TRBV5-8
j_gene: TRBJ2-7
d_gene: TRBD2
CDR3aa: CASSLDGTSGYEQYF
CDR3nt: TGTGCCAGCAGCTTGGATGGGACTAGCGGCTACGAGCAGTACTTC

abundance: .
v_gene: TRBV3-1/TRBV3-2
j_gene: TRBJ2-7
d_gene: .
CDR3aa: CASSLGEGSHEQYF
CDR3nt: TGTGCCAGCAGCCTGGGAGAGGGCTCGCACGAGCAGTACTTC

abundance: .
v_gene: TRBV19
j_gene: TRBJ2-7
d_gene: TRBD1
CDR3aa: CASRNGQGYEQYF
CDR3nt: TGTGCCAGTAGGAACGGACAGGGCTACGAGCAGTACTTC

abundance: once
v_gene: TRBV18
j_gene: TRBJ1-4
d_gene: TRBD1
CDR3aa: CASSPTGQGATNEKLFF
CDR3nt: TGTGCCAGCTCACCCACCGGACAGGGGGCGACTAATGAAAAACTGTTTTTT

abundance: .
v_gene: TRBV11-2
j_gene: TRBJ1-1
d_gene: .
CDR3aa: CASSLSYQEAFF
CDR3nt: TGTGCCAGCAGCTTATCGTACCAGGAAGCTTTCTTT

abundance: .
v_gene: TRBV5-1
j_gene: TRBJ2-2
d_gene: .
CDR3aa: CASSFIGQTNTGELFF
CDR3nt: TGCGCCAGCAGCTTCATCGGACAGACGAACACCGGGGAGCTGTTTTTT

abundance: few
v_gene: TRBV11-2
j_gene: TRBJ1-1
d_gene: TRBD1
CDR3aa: CASSHRQGENTEAFF
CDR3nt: TGTGCCAGCAGCCACCGACAGGGCGAAAACACTGAAGCTTTCTTT

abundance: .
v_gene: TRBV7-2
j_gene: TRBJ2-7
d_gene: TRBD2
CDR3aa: CASSLTAGGSYEQYF
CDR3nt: TGTGCCAGCAGCTTAACAGCGGGAGGATCCTACGAGCAGTACTTC